These T cell receptor beta chains were read from a single sample in a study of vaccination and CD4 T cells after COVID-19. Via MiXCR, TCRdb re-called the PCR reads, giving one row per CDR3 protein. The sample contains some 14,000 distinct CDR3 sequences, more than 55% of which appear only once. This sample comprised CD4+ T cells from blood, obtained after SARS-CoV-2 vaccination. The receptors shown here come from a human donor who had recovered from COVID-19. Each CDR3 is given with its conserved first and last residue. Fields, in order: D gene, CDR3 length, V gene, clone size, J gene, CDR3 protein, CDR3 DNA. The D gene is left open where the match is weak. Part of the rows lack a size; the others show once, few, many or a class for expanded clones.

-,13,TRBV7-2,-,TRBJ2-7,CASSLARQYEQYF,TGTGCCAGCAGCTTAGCCAGACAGTACGAGCAGTACTTC
-,12,TRBV6-4,-,TRBJ2-3,CASSDGETTQYF,TGTGCCAGCAGTGACGGGGAAACAACGCAGTATTTT
TRBD2,14,TRBV19,-,TRBJ2-3,CASTGTSYADTQYF,TGTGCCAGTACCGGGACTAGCTATGCAGATACGCAGTATTTT
-,16,TRBV21-1,-,TRBJ1-6,CASSKARDRTNSPLHF,TGTGCCAGCAGCAAAGCTAGGGACAGGACCAATTCACCCCTCCACTTT
TRBD1,19,TRBV24-1,-,TRBJ2-5,CATSDSAGPGTGLGETQYF,TGTGCCACCAGTGATTCCGCTGGCCCCGGGACAGGGCTGGGGGAGACCCAGTACTTC
-,12,TRBV20-1,-,TRBJ1-6,CSASRQDSPLHF,TGCAGTGCTAGCAGACAAGATTCACCCCTCCACTTT
-,17,TRBV20-1,few,TRBJ1-5,CSATKDGYLASNQPQHF,TGCAGTGCCACAAAGGACGGATACCTTGCTAGCAATCAGCCCCAGCATTTT
TRBD1,16,TRBV15,-,TRBJ1-5,CATSRGTGGPTQPQHF,TGTGCCACCAGCAGAGGGACAGGAGGGCCAACTCAGCCCCAGCATTTT
TRBD1,14,TRBV5-6,-,TRBJ2-5,CASSLYYRGETQYF,TGTGCCAGCAGCTTGTATTACAGGGGAGAGACCCAGTACTTC
-,14,TRBV28,-,TRBJ1-6,CASSFYWGDSPLHF,TGTGCCAGCAGTTTTTACTGGGGAGATTCACCCCTCCACTTT
-,14,TRBV7-2,once,TRBJ2-3,CASSPQGIVDTQYF,TGTGCCAGCAGCCCTCAGGGTATAGTGGATACGCAGTATTTT
TRBD2,16,TRBV6-5,-,TRBJ2-3,CASSSILAVNTDTQYF,TGTGCCAGCAGTTCAATACTAGCGGTTAACACAGATACGCAGTATTTT
-,13,TRBV6-5,-,TRBJ1-5,CASSFQGGQPQHF,TGTGCCAGCAGTTTCCAGGGTGGTCAGCCCCAGCATTTT
TRBD2,19,TRBV28,once,TRBJ2-3,CASSTRSPTSGRGADTQYF,TGTGCCAGCAGTACCAGGTCCCCCACTAGCGGGAGGGGGGCAGATACGCAGTATTTT
TRBD1,15,TRBV7-2,-,TRBJ2-3,CASSQGQGLTDTQYF,TGTGCCAGCAGCCAGGGACAGGGATTGACAGATACGCAGTATTTT
TRBD1,14,TRBV12-3/TRBV12-4,-,TRBJ1-2,CASSYSGTGEGYTF,TGTGCCAGCAGTTACTCCGGGACAGGGGAAGGCTACACCTTC
-,15,TRBV20-1,-,TRBJ1-5,CSTRMNGQHNQPQHF,TGCAGTACCAGAATGAACGGACAGCACAATCAGCCCCAGCATTTT
-,18,TRBV5-6,-,TRBJ1-6,CASSLPSETGQDNSPLHF,TGTGCCAGCAGCTTGCCCAGCGAGACGGGTCAGGATAATTCACCCCTCCACTTT
-,13,TRBV6-1,-,TRBJ2-3,CASSEGMADTQYF,TGTGCCAGCAGTGAAGGGATGGCAGATACGCAGTATTTT
TRBD1,15,TRBV7-2,-,TRBJ1-5,CASSAGTALNQPQHF,TGTGCCAGCAGCGCCGGGACAGCCCTCAATCAGCCCCAGCATTTT
-,15,TRBV20-1,few,TRBJ1-1,CSASKSAGGNTEAFF,TGCAGTGCTAGTAAATCTGCGGGGGGGAACACTGAAGCTTTCTTT
-,16,TRBV5-5,-,TRBJ2-2,CASSLRTPPNTGELFF,TGTGCCAGCAGCTTGCGGACACCTCCGAACACCGGGGAGCTGTTTTTT
-,14,TRBV5-6,-,TRBJ2-7,CASSLSGSSYEQYF,TGTGCCAGCAGCTTGAGTGGGAGCTCCTACGAGCAGTACTTC
TRBD2,13,TRBV20-1,once,TRBJ2-7,CSLLAAVGYEQYF,TGCAGTCTACTAGCGGCAGTGGGCTACGAGCAGTACTTC
-,18,TRBV24-1,-,TRBJ2-1,CATSDTLRGLSSYNEQFF,TGTGCCACCAGTGACACCCTACGGGGCTTGAGCTCCTACAATGAGCAGTTCTTC
-,16,TRBV15,-,TRBJ1-4,CATSSSTGLGGEKLFF,TGTGCCACCAGCAGTTCTACAGGGCTAGGAGGAGAAAAACTGTTTTTT
TRBD1,17,TRBV19,few,TRBJ2-7,CASSTYRQGAGSYEQYF,TGTGCCAGTAGTACTTACCGACAGGGGGCGGGCTCCTACGAGCAGTACTTC
TRBD2,15,TRBV7-9,-,TRBJ2-7,CASSFPTSGSYEQYF,TGTGCCAGCAGCTTCCCGACTAGCGGATCCTACGAGCAGTACTTC
-,13,TRBV24-1,-,TRBJ2-2,CATSTGATGELFF,TGTGCCACCAGTACGGGGGCCACCGGGGAGCTGTTTTTT
-,15,TRBV30,-,TRBJ1-2,CAWSVAQSKGYGYTF,TGTGCCTGGAGTGTAGCACAGTCAAAGGGGTATGGCTACACCTTC
-,13,TRBV7-2,-,TRBJ1-1,CASSPRQVTEAFF,TGTGCCAGCAGCCCCCGACAAGTCACTGAAGCTTTCTTT
-,18,TRBV7-6,-,TRBJ2-3,CASSLGPPTRGSTDTQYF,TGTGCCAGCAGCTTAGGACCCCCCACCCGAGGTAGCACAGATACGCAGTATTTT